The 12 T cell receptor beta chains below come from one sample, sequenced in a study of naive and memory T cell subsets. An equimolar mix of two oligonucleotides served as the beta constant-region primer for TRBC1 and TRBC2. MiXCR, applied by TCRdb to the UMI-ligation and nested PCR reads, yields one record per CDR3 protein. The sample yields tens of thousands of distinct CDR3 sequences, about 12% seen once. Sequenced material: central memory CD4+ T cells from blood. The source is a human donor in good health.

This clonotype was counted ten times or more. The chain uses TRBV4-1 and TRBJ2-1; 9 bases line up with TRBD2. Per the germline V gene, CDR1 is MGHRA and CDR2 is YSYEKL. The CDR3 has 15 amino acids. The ends lost 3 bases at V and 7 bases at J; junction bases unmatched: 7. DNA for the CDR3: TGCGCCAGCAGCCAGTATGGACTAGCGATAAATGAGCAGTTCTTC. This sequence encodes CASSQYGLAINEQFF.

The chain links TRBV18 to TRBJ2-1; D unclear. V was clipped by 0 bases and J by 3 bases, with 9 bases between them. Germline V gives CDR1 KGHSH, CDR2 LQKENI. The CDR3 contains 15 residues. CDR3 residues: CASSPPGLYYNEQFF. CDR3 DNA: TGTGCCAGCTCACCACCAGGGCTCTACTACAATGAGCAGTTCTTC.

This clonotype was detected many times. The germline gene is not matched at one end of the junction; a read error may be the cause. The chain has TRBV19 and TRBJ2-1; tentatively, D is TRBD1 (6 bases). CDR1 and CDR2 (germline): LNHDA, SQIVND (reference sequence). This CDR3 is 17 amino acids long. The CDR3 DNA follows: TGTGCCAGTAGTATAGGGCGCACAGGGTACCCCTACCATGAGCAGTTCTTC. This gives the protein CASSIGRTGYPYHEQFF.

This clonotype has a count of ten or more. The chain carries TRBV6-5 and TRBJ2-1; 7 bases align to TRBD1. Losses at the gene ends were 4 bases for V and 7 bases for J; bases not matched to a gene: 4. CDR3 size: 13 residues. Germline lookup yields CDR1 MNHEY and CDR2 SVGAGI. DNA of the CDR3: TGTGCCAGCAGTTCCTACAGGGGTAATGAGCAGTTCTTC. It encodes CASSSYRGNEQFF.

The count of this clonotype is one. The chain recombines TRBV30 with TRBJ1-2, with D possibly TRBD1 on 6 matching bases. Trimming took off 8 bases at V and 2 bases at J, with 12 bases between the two ends. This CDR3 has 12 amino acids. The V gene's germline CDR1 is GTSNPN and CDR2 SVGIG (reference sequence). CDR3 loop: CARDNRNYGYTF. CDR3 nucleotides: TGTGCCCGGGACAACAGGAACTATGGCTACACCTTC.

This clonotype was picked up a small number of times. The chain employs TRBV6-2 or TRBV6-3 and TRBJ2-1; 8 nucleotides align to TRBD1. The CDR3 consists of 15 residues. Trimming took 5 bases from V and 5 from J; bases not matched to a gene: 8. CDR1 and CDR2 from the germline V gene are MNHEY and SVGEGT. The CDR3 loop reads CASSPRTGNHNEQFF. For the CDR3, the DNA is TGTGCCAGCAGTCCTCGGACAGGGAACCACAATGAGCAGTTCTTC.

This clonotype has ten or more counts. V is TRBV4-3 and J is TRBJ2-3; TRBD1 matches at 9 bases. From germline, CDR1 is LGHNA and CDR2 YSLEER. The CDR3 is 16 amino acids. V dropped 0 bases and J dropped 2; count of bases not matched to a gene: 3. This CDR3 is CASSQDRDRATDTQYF. In DNA, the CDR3 is TGCGCCAGCAGCCAAGATCGGGACAGGGCCACAGATACGCAGTATTTT.

This sequence joins TRBV6-2 or TRBV6-3 and TRBJ2-7; 9 positions agree with TRBD2. Trimming removed 1 base from V and 3 bases from J; junction bases left unmatched: 10. The germline V gene has CDR1 MNHEY and CDR2 SVGEGT. CDR3 size: 17 residues. The CDR3 region is CASSYWGLTSGSYEQYF. The DNA for the CDR3 is TGTGCCAGCAGTTACTGGGGATTGACTAGCGGAAGCTACGAGCAGTACTTC.

There are a few counts of this clonotype. This chain links TRBV4-1 with TRBJ2-7, with 7 nucleotides matching TRBD1. The ends lost 2 bases at V and 2 bases at J; junction bases unmatched: 3. Per germline, CDR1 MGHRA and CDR2 YSYEKL. This CDR3 comprises 14 residues. The CDR3 loop reads CASSQKGQTYEQYF. The CDR3 DNA reads TGCGCCAGCAGCCAAAAGGGACAGACCTACGAGCAGTACTTC.

This clonotype was observed at least ten times. The chain joins TRBV4-2 to TRBJ2-2; TRBD2 aligns across 10 bases. CDR1 and CDR2 from the germline V gene are LGHNA and YNFKEQ. V lost 2 bases to trimming and J lost 5 bases; unmatched junction nucleotides: 2. The CDR3 runs to 15 residues. This chain's CDR3 is CASSQQLAGTGELFF. In nucleotides, the CDR3 is TGTGCCAGCAGCCAACAACTAGCGGGAACCGGGGAGCTGTTTTTT.

By sample fraction, this clonotype is medium-sized. The V gene is TRBV11-2, the J gene TRBJ2-3; D gene ambiguous. The length of the CDR3 is 13 residues. V gave up 1 base and J gave up 6 bases, with 8 bases separating them. CDR1 SGHAT and CDR2 FQNNGV come from the germline V gene. In DNA form, the CDR3 reads TGTGCCAGCAGCTTAGTAGGGCCGGATACGCAGTATTTT. Its translation is CASSLVGPDTQYF.

With regard to this clonotype: A much larger clone differs by one base, so this may be a read error. The rearrangement uses TRBV10-3 and TRBJ2-4; 8 nucleotides match TRBD2. The CDR3 spans 20 residues. The germline V gene has CDR1 ENHRY and CDR2 SYGVKD. J gave up 0 bases and V 5 bases, and 18 bases lay outside the gene matches. CDR3 residues: CAISPVASGSRATAKNIQYF. CDR3 nucleotide sequence: TGTGCCATCAGTCCGGTTGCTAGCGGGTCGAGGGCGACAGCCAAAAACATTCAGTACTTC.